This T cell receptor (beta chain) was recovered during a study of post-analysis software for immune sequencing data. Overall study context: In terms of disease course, relapsing-remitting, secondary progressive and progressive-relapsing multiple sclerosis were included. Overall study findings and caveats: Relative to controls, patients had about five TRBV segments at higher frequency, with TRBV5-6, TRBV5-1 and TRBV20-1 among these. Normalized Chao1 diversity was significantly lower in multiple sclerosis patients than in controls.

The TCR beta cDNA libraries contained unique molecular identifiers. From 1 to 10 million T cells, roughly 530,000 cDNA molecules were obtained. TCRdb itself ran the PCR reads through MiXCR, one entry per CDR3 protein. The sample consists of roughly 570,000 distinct CDR3 sequences, 30% to 40% of them appearing once. Trimming removed 4 bases from V and 2 bases from J, with 22 bases in between. The germline V gene has CDR1 SEHNR and CDR2 FQNEAQ (reference sequence). The CDR3 is made up of 18 amino acids. Details on this clonotype: Its antigen is unknown.

The chain couples TRBV7-9 to TRBJ2-3, with D tentatively TRBD2 (7 bases). What was sequenced was blood. The clonotype was recovered from a girl between 2 and 17 years old with multiple sclerosis. CDR3 nucleotides: TGTGCCAGCAGCTATACGAGGGGGGGAGGTACCGACACAGATACGCAGTATTTT. This translates into CASSYTRGGGTDTDTQYF.